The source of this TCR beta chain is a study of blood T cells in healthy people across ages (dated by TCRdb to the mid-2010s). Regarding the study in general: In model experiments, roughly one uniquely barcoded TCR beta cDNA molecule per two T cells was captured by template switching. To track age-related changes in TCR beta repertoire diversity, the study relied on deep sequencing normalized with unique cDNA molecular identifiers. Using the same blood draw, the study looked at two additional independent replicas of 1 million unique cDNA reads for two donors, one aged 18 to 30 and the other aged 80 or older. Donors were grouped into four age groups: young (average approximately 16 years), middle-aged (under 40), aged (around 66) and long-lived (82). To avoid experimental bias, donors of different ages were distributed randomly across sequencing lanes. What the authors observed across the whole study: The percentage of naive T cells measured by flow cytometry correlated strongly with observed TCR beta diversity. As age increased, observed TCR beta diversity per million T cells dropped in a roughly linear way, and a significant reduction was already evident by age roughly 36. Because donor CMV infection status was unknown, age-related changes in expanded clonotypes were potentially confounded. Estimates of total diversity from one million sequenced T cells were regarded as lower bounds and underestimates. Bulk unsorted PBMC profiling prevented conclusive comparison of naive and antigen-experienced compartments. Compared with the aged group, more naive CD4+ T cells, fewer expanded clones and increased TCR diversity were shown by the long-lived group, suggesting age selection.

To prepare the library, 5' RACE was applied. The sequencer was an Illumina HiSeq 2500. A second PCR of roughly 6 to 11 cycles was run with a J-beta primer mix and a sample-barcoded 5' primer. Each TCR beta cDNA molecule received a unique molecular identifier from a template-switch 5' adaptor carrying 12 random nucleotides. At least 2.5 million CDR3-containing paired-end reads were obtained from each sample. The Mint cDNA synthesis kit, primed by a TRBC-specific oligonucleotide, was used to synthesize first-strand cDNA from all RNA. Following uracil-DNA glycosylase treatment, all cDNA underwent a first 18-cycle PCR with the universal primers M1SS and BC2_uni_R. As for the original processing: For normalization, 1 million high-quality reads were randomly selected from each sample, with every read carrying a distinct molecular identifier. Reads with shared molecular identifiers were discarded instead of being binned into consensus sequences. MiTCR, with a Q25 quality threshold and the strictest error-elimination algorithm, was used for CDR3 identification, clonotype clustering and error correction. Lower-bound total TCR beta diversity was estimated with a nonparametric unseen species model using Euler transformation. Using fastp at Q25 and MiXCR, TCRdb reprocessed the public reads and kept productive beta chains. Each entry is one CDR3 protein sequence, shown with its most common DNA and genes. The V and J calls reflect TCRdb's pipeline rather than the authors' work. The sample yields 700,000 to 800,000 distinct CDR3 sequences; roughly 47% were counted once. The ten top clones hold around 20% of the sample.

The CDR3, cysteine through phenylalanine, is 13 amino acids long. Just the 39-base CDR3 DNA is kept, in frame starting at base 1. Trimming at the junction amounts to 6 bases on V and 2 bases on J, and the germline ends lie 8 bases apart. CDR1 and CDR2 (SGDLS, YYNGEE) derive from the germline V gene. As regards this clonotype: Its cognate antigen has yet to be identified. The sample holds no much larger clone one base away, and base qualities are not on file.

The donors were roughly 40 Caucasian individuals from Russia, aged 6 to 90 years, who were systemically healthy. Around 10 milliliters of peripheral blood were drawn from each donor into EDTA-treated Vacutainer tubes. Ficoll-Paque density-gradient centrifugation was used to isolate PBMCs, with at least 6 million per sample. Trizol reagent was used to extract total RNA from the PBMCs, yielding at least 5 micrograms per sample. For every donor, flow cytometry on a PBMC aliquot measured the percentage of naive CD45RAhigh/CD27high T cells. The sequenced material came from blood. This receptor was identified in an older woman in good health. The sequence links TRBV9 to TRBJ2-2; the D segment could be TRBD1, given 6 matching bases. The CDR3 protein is CASMGHNTGELFF. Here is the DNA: TGTGCCAGCATGGGACACAACACCGGGGAGCTGTTTTTT.